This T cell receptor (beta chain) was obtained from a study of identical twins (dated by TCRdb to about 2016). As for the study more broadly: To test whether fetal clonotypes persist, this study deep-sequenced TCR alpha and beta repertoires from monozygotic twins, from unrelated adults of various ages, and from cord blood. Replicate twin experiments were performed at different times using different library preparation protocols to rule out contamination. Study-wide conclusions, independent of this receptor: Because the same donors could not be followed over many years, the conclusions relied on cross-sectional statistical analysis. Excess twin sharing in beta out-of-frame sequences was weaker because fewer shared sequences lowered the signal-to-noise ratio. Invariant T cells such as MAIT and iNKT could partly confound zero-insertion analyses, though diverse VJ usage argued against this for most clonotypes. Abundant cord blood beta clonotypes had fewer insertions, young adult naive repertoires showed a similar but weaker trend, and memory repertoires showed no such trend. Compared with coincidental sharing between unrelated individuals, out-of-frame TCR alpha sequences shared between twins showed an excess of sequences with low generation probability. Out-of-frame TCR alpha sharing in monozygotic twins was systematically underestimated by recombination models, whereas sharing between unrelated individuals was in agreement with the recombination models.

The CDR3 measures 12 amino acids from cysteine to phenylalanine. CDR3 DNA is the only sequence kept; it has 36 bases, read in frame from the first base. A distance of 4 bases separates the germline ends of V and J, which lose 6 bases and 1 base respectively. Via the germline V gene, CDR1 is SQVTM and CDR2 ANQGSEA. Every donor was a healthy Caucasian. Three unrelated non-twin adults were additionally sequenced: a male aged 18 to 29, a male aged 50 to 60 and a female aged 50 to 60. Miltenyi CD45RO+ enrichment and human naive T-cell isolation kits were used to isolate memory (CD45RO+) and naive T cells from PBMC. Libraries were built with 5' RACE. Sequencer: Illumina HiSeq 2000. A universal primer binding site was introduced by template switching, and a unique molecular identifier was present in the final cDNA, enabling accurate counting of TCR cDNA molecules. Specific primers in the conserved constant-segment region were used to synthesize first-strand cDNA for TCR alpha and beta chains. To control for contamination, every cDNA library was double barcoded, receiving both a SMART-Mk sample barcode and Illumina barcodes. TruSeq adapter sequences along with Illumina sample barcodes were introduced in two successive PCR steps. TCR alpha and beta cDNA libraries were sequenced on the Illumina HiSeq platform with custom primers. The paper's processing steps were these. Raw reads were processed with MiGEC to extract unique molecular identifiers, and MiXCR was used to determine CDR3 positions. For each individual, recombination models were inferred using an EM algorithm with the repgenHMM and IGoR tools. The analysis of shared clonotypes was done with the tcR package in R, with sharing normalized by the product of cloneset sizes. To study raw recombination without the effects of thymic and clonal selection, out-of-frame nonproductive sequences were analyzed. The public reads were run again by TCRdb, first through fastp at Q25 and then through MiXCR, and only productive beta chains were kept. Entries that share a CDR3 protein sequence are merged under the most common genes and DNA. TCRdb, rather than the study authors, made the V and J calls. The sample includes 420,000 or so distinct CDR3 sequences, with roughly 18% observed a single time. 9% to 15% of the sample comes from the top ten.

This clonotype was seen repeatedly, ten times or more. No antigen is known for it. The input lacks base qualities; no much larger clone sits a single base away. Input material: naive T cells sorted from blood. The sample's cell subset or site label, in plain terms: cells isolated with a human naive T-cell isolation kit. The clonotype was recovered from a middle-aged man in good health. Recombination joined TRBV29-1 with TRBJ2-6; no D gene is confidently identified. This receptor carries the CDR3 CSVESGANVLTF. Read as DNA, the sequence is TGCAGCGTGGAATCTGGGGCCAACGTCCTGACTTTC.